This entry describes one T cell receptor beta chain. There is no known antigen for this receptor. Base qualities are not recorded, but no much larger clone differs from it by a single base. The data derive from a study of post-analysis software for immune sequencing data (dated by TCRdb to the mid-2010s). The study in broad terms: Recorded disease courses included relapsing-remitting, secondary progressive and progressive-relapsing multiple sclerosis, with some patients lacking subtype annotation. Patient repertoires were compared against ten to eleven previously published healthy control repertoires from donors aged roughly 6 to 26 years. A subset of samples was prepared in parallel using single-end sample barcoding, then pooled and co-amplified after Illumina adapter ligation. What the work shows at the level of the full study, not this receptor alone: Significantly higher frequencies in patients than in controls were found for about 5 TRBV segments, including TRBV5-6, TRBV5-1 and TRBV20-1. Strong co-clustering of samples prepared in the same batch was shown by direct clustering with F measure, prompting a batch-effect correction. The multiple sclerosis patient group was slightly younger than the control group. Multiple sclerosis patients had significantly lower normalized Chao1 diversity than controls, a result that suggests substantial peripheral T-cell clonal expansion.

Its CDR3 holds 18 amino acids, cysteine through phenylalanine. Only the CDR3 part of the read is kept: 54 bases, read in frame from the first base. For this chain, trimming is 2 bases at the V end and 4 bases at the J end, and the number of junction bases without a gene match is 14. The germline V gene (reference sequence) sets CDR1 to MNHNY and CDR2 to SVGAGI. Library preparation employed PCR. The data were produced on an Illumina HiSeq 2500. To reduce PCR and sequencing biases, unique molecular identifiers were built into the TCR beta cDNA libraries. Per 1 to 10 million input T cells, 500,000 or so cDNA molecules were obtained, such that each molecule approximated one T cell. The patient libraries were prepared and sequenced using the same protocol as the earlier healthy control dataset. Samples belonging to the same batch were prepared together, multiplexed and sequenced on a shared HiSeq lane. Regarding the original processing steps: MIGEC was used to process the raw barcoded reads, and molecular identifier groups with only a single read were discarded before consensus assembly and CDR3 extraction. VDJtools was used for post-analysis of the clonotype tables, and diversity was normalized by down-sampling every dataset to the size of the smallest sample. In repertoire overlap clustering, CDR3 amino acid sequences, but not nucleotide sequences, were matched to correct batch-related cross-sample contamination. TCRdb reprocessing: public reads trimmed at Q25 with fastp, clones called with MiXCR, in-frame beta chains kept. Each CDR3 protein appears once, grouped with its most common genes and DNA. These V and J calls derive from TCRdb rather than the authors' analysis. The table for this sample lists about 770,000 distinct CDR3 sequences; under 60% of them were counted only once. The top ten clones comprise approximately 5% of the sample.

To demonstrate the VDJtools post-analysis software, TCR beta repertoires were profiled from the peripheral blood of 13 young patients with multiple sclerosis. The patients with multiple sclerosis were children and adolescents between about 6 and 16 years of age. The V gene is TRBV6-6 and the J gene is TRBJ2-5, with TRBD1 matching 9 junction bases. The sequence came from a girl aged 10 to 17 with multiple sclerosis. Material: blood. The CDR3 region reads CASSYPTGGFFKGETQYF. The DNA sequence reads TGTGCCAGCAGTTACCCTACAGGGGGCTTCTTTAAGGGAGAGACCCAGTACTTC.